The 8 T cell receptor beta chains reported below all come from one sample, sequenced in a study of shared clonotypes between healthy human individuals. Measured with immunoSEQ multiplex PCR; TCRdb has only the in-frame clones, and not every one. The repertoire holds a few million clones, more than 80% seen once, with 0.14% in the top ten. Sequencing was done on a sample of naive CD4+ T cells sorted from blood. Stated subset: CD45RA+ positively selected. Receptors were obtained from a man in his late teens or twenties in good health.

The V gene is TRBV10-3, the J gene TRBJ1-1, with D uncertain. The germline CDR1 and CDR2 sequences are ENHRY and SYGVKD. V lost 5 bases to trimming and J lost 3 bases, with 7 bases between them. The CDR3 contains 12 residues. CDR3 sequence: CAISNRDTEAFF. CDR3 bases: TGTGCCATCAGTAACCGGGACACTGAAGCTTTCTTT.

The chain joins TRBV25-1 to TRBJ1-1; D perhaps matches TRBD1 (5 bases). V dropped 6 bases and J dropped 1 base, with 12 bases sitting between them. The CDR3 loop spans 14 amino acids. CDR1 is MGHDK, CDR2 SYGVNS, per germline. The CDR3 nucleotides are TGTGCCAGCAGACATGGGACGGCGAACACTGAAGCTTTCTTT. Protein sequence: CASRHGTANTEAFF.

The V call is TRBV27, the J call TRBJ2-2; D is undetermined. Germline V gives CDR1 MNHEY, CDR2 SMNVEV (reference sequence). The CDR3 consists of 14 residues. Trimming took 0 bases from V and 6 from J, leaving 8 bases between them. The CDR3 loop reads CASSLSRIAGELFF. In nucleotides, the CDR3 is TGTGCCAGCAGTTTATCGAGAATCGCCGGGGAGCTGTTTTTT.

This chain links TRBV6-5 with TRBJ2-2, with D tentatively TRBD1 (6 bases). CDR3 size: 16 residues. The V and J ends lost 3 bases and 0 bases respectively, with 11 bases between them. Germline V gene sequence: CDR1 MNHEY, CDR2 SVGAGI. CDR3 nucleotide sequence: TGTGCCAGCAGTTATGCCGGGACAACGAACACCGGGGAGCTGTTTTTT. It is translated as CASSYAGTTNTGELFF.

The chain uses TRBV6-5 and TRBJ2-6, with D uncertain. Germline CDR1 MNHEY, CDR2 SVGAGI. The CDR3 totals 16 residues. The V end was cut by 0 bases, the J end by 0 bases, with 6 bases between. The CDR3 sequence: CASSYSGTSGANVLTF. The DNA for the CDR3 is TGTGCCAGCAGTTACTCTGGAACCTCTGGGGCCAACGTCCTGACTTTC.

This clone showed up just once. The V and J genes are TRBV6-1 and TRBJ2-1; 8 nucleotides align to TRBD2. J was trimmed by 1 base and V by 5 bases; bases with no gene match: 4. Germline loops: CDR1 MNHNS, CDR2 SASEGT. This CDR3 comprises 15 residues. The CDR3 DNA reads TGTGCCAGCAGTCTTAGCGGGACTTCCTACAATGAGCAGTTCTTC. It yields the protein CASSLSGTSYNEQFF.

The rearrangement joins TRBV11-2 to TRBJ2-5; 7 positions agree with TRBD2. This CDR3 comprises 16 residues. The V gene's germline CDR1 is SGHAT and CDR2 FQNNGV. The J segment lost 5 bases and the V segment lost 1 base, leaving 10 bases of the junction unmatched. The CDR3 region is CASSLVGGTTGETQYF. The CDR3 coding sequence is TGTGCCAGCAGCTTAGTCGGAGGGACTACTGGGGAGACCCAGTACTTC.

V is TRBV7-9 and J is TRBJ2-1; 8 bases fit TRBD2. J gave up 9 bases and V 7 bases, and 11 bases lay outside the gene matches. CDR3 length: 14 residues. Germline values: CDR1 SEHNR, CDR2 FQNEAQ (reference sequence). CDR3 DNA: TGTGCCAGCATCGTTACAAAAAGCGGGGGTGAGCAGTTCTTC. It encodes CASIVTKSGGEQFF.